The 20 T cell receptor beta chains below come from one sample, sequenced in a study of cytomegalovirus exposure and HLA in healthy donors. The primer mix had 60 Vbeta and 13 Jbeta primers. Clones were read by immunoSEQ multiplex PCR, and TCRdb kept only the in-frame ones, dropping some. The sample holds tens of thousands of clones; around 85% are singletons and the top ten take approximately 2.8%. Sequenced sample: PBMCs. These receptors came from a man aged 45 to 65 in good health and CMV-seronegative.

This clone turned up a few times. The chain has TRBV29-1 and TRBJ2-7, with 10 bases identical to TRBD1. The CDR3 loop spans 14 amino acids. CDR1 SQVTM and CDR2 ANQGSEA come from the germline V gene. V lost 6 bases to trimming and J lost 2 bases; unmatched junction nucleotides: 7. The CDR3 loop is CSVDQGQGPYEQYF. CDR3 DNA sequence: TGCAGCGTCGACCAGGGACAGGGGCCCTACGAGCAGTACTTC.

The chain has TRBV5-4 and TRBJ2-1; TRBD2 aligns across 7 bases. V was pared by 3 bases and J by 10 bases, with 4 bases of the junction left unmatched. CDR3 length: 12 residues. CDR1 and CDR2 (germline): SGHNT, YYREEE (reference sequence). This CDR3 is CASSWGGGEQFF. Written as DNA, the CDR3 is TGTGCCAGCAGCTGGGGCGGGGGAGAGCAGTTCTTC. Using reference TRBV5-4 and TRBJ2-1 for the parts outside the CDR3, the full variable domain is ETGVTQSPTHLIKTRGQQVTLRCSSQSGHNTVSWYQQALGQGPQFIFQYYREEENGRGNFPPRFSGLQFPNYSSELNVNALELDDSALYLCASSWGGGEQFFGPGTRLTVL.

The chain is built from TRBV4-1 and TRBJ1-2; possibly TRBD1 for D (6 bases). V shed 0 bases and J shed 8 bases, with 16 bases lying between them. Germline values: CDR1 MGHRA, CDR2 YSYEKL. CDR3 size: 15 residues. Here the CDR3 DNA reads TGCGCCAGCAGCCAAGATGAGAACAGGGAAGGCGGCTACACCTTC. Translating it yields CASSQDENREGGYTF.

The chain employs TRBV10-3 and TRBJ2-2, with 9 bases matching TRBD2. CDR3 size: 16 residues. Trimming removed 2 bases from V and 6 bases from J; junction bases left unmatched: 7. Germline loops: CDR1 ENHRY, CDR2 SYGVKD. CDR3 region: CAISERLAGKAGELFF. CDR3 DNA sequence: TGTGCCATCAGTGAGAGGCTAGCGGGGAAGGCCGGGGAGCTGTTTTTT.

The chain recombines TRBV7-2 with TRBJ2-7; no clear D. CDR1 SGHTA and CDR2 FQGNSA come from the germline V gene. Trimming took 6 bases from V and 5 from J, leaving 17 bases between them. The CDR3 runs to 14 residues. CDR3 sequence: CASRLGLAAHEQYF. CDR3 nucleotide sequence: TGTGCCAGCAGACTCGGGTTGGCAGCCCACGAGCAGTACTTC.

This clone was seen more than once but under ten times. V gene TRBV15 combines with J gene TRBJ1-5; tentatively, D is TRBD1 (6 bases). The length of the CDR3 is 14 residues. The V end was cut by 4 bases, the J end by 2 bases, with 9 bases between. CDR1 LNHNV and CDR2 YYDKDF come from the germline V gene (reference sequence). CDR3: CATSTGVRNQPQHF. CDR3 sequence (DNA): TGTGCCACCAGCACAGGGGTGCGCAATCAGCCCCAGCATTTT.

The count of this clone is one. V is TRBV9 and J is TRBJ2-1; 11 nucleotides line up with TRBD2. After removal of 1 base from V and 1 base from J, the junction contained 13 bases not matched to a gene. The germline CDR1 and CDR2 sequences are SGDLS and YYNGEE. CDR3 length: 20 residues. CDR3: CASSVPLAGGTMGSYNEQFF. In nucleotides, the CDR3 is TGTGCCAGCAGCGTACCCTTAGCGGGAGGGACGATGGGGTCCTACAATGAGCAGTTCTTC.

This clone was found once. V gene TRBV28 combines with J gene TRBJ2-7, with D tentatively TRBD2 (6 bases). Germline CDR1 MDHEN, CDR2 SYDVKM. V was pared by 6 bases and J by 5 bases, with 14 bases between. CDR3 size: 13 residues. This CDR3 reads CASREGTGDEQYF. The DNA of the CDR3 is TGTGCCAGCAGGGAGGGGACGGGCGACGAGCAGTACTTC.

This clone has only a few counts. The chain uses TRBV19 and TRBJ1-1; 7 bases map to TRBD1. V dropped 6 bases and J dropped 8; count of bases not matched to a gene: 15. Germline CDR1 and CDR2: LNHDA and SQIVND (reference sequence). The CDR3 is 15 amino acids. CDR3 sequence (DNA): TGTGCCAGTAGCCTAACGACAGGGTGGTACCAAGAAGCTTTCTTT. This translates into CASSLTTGWYQEAFF.

The CDR3 loop is CATLQAGDEQFF. CDR3 coding DNA: TGTGCGACCCTCCAAGCGGGAGATGAGCAGTTCTTC. J is TRBJ2-1 and V is TRBV10-3; 8 bases are a match to TRBD2. The CDR3 has 12 amino acids. Looked up from germline, CDR1 is ENHRY and CDR2 is SYGVKD.

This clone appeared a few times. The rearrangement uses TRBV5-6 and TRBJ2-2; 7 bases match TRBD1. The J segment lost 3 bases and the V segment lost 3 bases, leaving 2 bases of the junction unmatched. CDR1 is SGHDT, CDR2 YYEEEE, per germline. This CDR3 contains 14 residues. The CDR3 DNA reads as TGTGCCAGCAGCTGGGGGACAGACACCGGGGAGCTGTTTTTT. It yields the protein CASSWGTDTGELFF.

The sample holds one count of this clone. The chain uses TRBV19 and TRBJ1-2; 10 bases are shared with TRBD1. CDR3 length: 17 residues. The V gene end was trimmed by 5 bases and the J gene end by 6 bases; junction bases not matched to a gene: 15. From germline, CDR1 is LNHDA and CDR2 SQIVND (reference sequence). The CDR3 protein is CASSPASMRQGADGYTF. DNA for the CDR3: TGTGCCAGTAGTCCAGCAAGTATGAGACAGGGGGCGGATGGCTACACCTTC.

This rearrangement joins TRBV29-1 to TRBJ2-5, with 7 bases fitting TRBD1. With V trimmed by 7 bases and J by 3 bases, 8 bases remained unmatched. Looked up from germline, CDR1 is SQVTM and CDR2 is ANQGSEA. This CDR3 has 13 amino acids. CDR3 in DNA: TGCAGCGCCCGGGACAGTTCTAAAGAGACCCAGTACTTC. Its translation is CSARDSSKETQYF.

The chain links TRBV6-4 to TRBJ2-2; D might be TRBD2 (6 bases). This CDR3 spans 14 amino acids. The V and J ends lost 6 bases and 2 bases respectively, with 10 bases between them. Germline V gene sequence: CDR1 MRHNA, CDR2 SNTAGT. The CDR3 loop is CASRTDYNTGELFF. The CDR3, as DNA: TGTGCCAGCAGAACGGACTACAACACCGGGGAGCTGTTTTTT.

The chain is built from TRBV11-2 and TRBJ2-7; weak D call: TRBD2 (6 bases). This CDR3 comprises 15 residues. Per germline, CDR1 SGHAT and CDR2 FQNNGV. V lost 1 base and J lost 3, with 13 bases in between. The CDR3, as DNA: TGTGCCAGCAGCTTAGGAACGGGAGTGGGCTACGAGCAGTACTTC. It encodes CASSLGTGVGYEQYF. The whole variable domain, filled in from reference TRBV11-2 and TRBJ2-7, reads EAGVAQSPRYKIIEKRQSVAFWCNPISGHATLYWYQQILGQGPKLLIQFQNNGVVDDSQLPKDRFSAERLKGVDSTLKIQPAKLEDSAVYLCASSLGTGVGYEQYFGPGTRLTVT.

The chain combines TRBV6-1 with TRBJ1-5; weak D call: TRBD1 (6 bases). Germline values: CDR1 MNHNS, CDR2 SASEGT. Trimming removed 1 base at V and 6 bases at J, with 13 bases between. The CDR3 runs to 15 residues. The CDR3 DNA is TGTGCCAGCAGTGAAGAGACAGGTATCCCTCAGCCCCAGCATTTT. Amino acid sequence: CASSEETGIPQPQHF.

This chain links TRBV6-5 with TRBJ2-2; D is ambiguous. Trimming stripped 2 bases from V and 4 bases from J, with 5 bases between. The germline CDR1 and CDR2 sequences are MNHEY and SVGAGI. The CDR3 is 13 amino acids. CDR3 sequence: CASSYRATGELFF. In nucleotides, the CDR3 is TGTGCCAGCAGTTACCGCGCCACCGGGGAGCTGTTTTTT.

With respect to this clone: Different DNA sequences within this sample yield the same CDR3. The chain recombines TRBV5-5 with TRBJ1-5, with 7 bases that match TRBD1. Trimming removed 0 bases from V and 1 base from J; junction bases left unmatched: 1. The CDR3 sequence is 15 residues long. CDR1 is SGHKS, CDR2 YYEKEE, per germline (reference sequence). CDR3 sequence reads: CASSLAQGSNQPQHF. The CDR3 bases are TGTGCCAGCAGCTTGGCACAGGGGAGCAATCAGCCCCAGCATTTT.

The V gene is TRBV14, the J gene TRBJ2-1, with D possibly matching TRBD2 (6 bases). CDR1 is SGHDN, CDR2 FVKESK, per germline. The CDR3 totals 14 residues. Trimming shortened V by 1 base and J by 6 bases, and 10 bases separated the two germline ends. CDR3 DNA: TGTGCCAGCAGCCAAGGGTGGGGGGTCAATGAGCAGTTCTTC. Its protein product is CASSQGWGVNEQFF.

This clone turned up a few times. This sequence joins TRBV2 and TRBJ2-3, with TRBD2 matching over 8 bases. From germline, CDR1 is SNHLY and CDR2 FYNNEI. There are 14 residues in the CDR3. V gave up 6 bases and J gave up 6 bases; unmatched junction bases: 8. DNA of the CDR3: TGTGCCAGCAGGCCTGCGGGGGGCGTCGATACGCAGTATTTT. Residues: CASRPAGGVDTQYF.